These 29 T cell receptor beta chains originate from one sample sequenced in a study of technical replicates of blood from several donors. Measured with immunoSEQ multiplex PCR; TCRdb has only the in-frame clones, and not every one. This repertoire shows about 98,000 clones, approximately 96% found once; its top ten account for less than 0.25%. Sequenced input: T cells isolated from PBMCs. All receptors derive from a human donor in good health.

The V and J genes are TRBV5-1 and TRBJ1-4, with a possible D match to TRBD1 (6 bases). Trimming removed 2 bases from V and 9 bases from J, with 17 bases in between. This CDR3 is built from 15 residues. Germline V gene lookup returns CDR1 SGHRS and CDR2 YFSETQ. CDR3 sequence: CASSLGQWDRQKLFF. CDR3 sequence (DNA): TGCGCCAGCAGCTTAGGACAGTGGGATAGGCAAAAACTGTTTTTT.

CDR3 DNA: TGTGCCAGCAGCCCCCGGACAGGGAACTATGGCTACACCTTC. Translated, it gives CASSPRTGNYGYTF. This sequence joins TRBV5-4 and TRBJ1-2; 8 bases agree with TRBD1. CDR1 and CDR2 (germline): SGHNT, YYREEE (reference sequence). Trimming removed 4 bases from V and 2 bases from J; junction bases left unmatched: 4. The CDR3 loop spans 14 amino acids.

This sequence joins TRBV11-2 and TRBJ2-5, with 11 bases aligning to TRBD1. This CDR3 region has 17 residues. CDR1 is SGHAT, CDR2 FQNNGV, per germline. V was clipped by 5 bases and J by 1 base; unmatched bases: 9. In DNA, the CDR3 is TGTGCCAGCAGCAAGAATCCGGGACAGGGGGTCCAAGAGACCCAGTACTTC. Encoded protein: CASSKNPGQGVQETQYF.

The chain is built from TRBV6-6 and TRBJ2-7, with D possibly being TRBD1 (5 bases). The length of the CDR3 is 14 residues. Trimming left V 0 bases short and J 3 bases short, with 9 bases between. The germline CDR1 and CDR2 sequences are MNHNY and SVGAGI (reference sequence). CDR3 DNA: TGTGCCAGCAGTTACTCGGGGCAAAGCTACGAGCAGTACTTC. Translated: CASSYSGQSYEQYF.

The chain joins TRBV2 to TRBJ2-5; D perhaps matches TRBD1 (7 bases). V was clipped by 6 bases and J by 5 bases, with 13 bases between them. Per germline, CDR1 SNHLY and CDR2 FYNNEI. The length of the CDR3 is 13 residues. Written as DNA, the CDR3 is TGTGCCAGCAGCAGGGGGGCCTCGGAGACCCAGTACTTC. Protein product: CASSRGASETQYF.

This chain connects TRBV7-2 to TRBJ2-1, with TRBD2 identical over 11 bases. CDR3 size: 18 residues. Trimming cost V 1 base and J 0 bases; bases outside gene matches: 5. Germline CDR1 SGHTA, CDR2 FQGNSA. The CDR3 bases are TGTGCCAGCAGCTTAGTGGGACTAGCGGCAAGCTCCTACAATGAGCAGTTCTTC. Its translation is CASSLVGLAASSYNEQFF. The full variable domain, its missing parts supplied by reference TRBV7-2 and TRBJ2-1, is GAGVSQSPSNKVTEKGKDVELRCDPISGHTALYWYRQSLGQGLEFLIYFQGNSAPDKSGLPSDRFSAERTGGSVSTLTIQRTQQEDSAVYLCASSLVGLAASSYNEQFFGPGTRLTVL.

CDR3 DNA: TGTGCCAGCAGCCAAGCACTAGCGGGAGAATCAGAGACCCAGTACTTC. The encoded protein is CASSQALAGESETQYF. V is TRBV4-2 and J is TRBJ2-5, with 11 positions matching TRBD2. This CDR3 is 16 amino acids long. The V segment lost 1 base and the J segment 4 bases; nucleotides outside the gene matches: 5. Germline V gene data show CDR1 as LGHNA and CDR2 as YNFKEQ.

This chain joins TRBV5-6 and TRBJ2-1, with TRBD2 matching 7 bases. Per the germline V gene, CDR1 is SGHDT and CDR2 is YYEEEE. This CDR3 has 13 residues. With V trimmed by 4 bases and J by 2 bases, 0 bases remained unmatched. The CDR3 nucleotides are TGTGCCAGCAGCGGGGGGGCCTACAATGAGCAGTTCTTC. Translation: CASSGGAYNEQFF.

This chain links TRBV4-2 with TRBJ2-5; 11 nucleotides match TRBD2. Germline V gene lookup returns CDR1 LGHNA and CDR2 YNFKEQ. The CDR3 is made up of 15 amino acids. With 4 bases clipped from V and 1 base from J, the junction kept 2 bases outside the gene matches. The CDR3 DNA reads as TGTGCCAGCAGCCGGGGGACTAGCGGCCAAGAGACCCAGTACTTC. This codes for CASSRGTSGQETQYF.

The V call is TRBV7-9, the J call TRBJ2-2; no clear D. The germline CDR1 and CDR2 sequences are SEHNR and FQNEAQ (reference sequence). V lost 5 bases and J 3 bases, leaving 4 bases between the germline ends. The CDR3 extends over 12 amino acids. The CDR3 spells CASSTDTGELFF. The CDR3 region has the DNA TGTGCCAGCAGCACAGACACCGGGGAGCTGTTTTTT.

The chain carries TRBV6-5 and TRBJ1-6, with 10 bases lining up with TRBD1. The CDR3 consists of 15 residues. Germline V gene sequence: CDR1 MNHEY, CDR2 SVGAGI. V lost 8 bases to trimming and J lost 9 bases; unmatched junction nucleotides: 10. The CDR3 region has the DNA TGTGCCAGCGGCCCGGGACAGGGGAGGACTTCACCCCTCCACTTT. This sequence encodes CASGPGQGRTSPLHF.

The V gene is TRBV11-2, the J gene TRBJ2-7; TRBD1 aligns across 8 bases. J lost 4 bases, V lost 0 bases, and 5 bases had no gene match. Germline assignment: CDR1 SGHAT and CDR2 FQNNGV. The CDR3 length is 15 residues. CDR3 region: CASSLDPGQGYEQYF. CDR3 in DNA: TGTGCCAGCAGCTTAGATCCAGGACAGGGATACGAGCAGTACTTC.

The J gene is TRBJ1-2, the V gene TRBV2; a possible D gene is TRBD1 (6 bases). The CDR3 contains 15 residues. Trimming stripped 5 bases from V and 4 bases from J, with 17 bases between. The germline CDR1 and CDR2 sequences are SNHLY and FYNNEI. This CDR3 is CASSRQVGGGYGYTF. The CDR3 coding sequence is TGTGCCAGCAGTCGACAGGTGGGGGGGGGCTATGGCTACACCTTC.

J is TRBJ2-5 and V is TRBV5-1, with TRBD2 identical over 12 bases. This CDR3 is 17 amino acids long. Germline-derived CDR1 and CDR2 are SGHRS and YFSETQ. Losses at the gene ends were 4 bases for V and 5 bases for J; bases not matched to a gene: 12. CDR3 coding DNA: TGCGCCAGCAGCACCGGGACTAGCGGGCCCCGGTGGGAGACCCAGTACTTC. Translation gives CASSTGTSGPRWETQYF.

CDR3 DNA sequence: TGTGCCAGCAGACAGCGGGTAGGCGAGACCCAGTACTTC. Its translation is CASRQRVGETQYF. The V call is TRBV7-3, the J call TRBJ2-5; D is perhaps TRBD2 (6 bases). The V gene lost 6 bases and the J gene lost 5 bases, with 13 bases spanning the gap. This CDR3 comprises 13 residues. Germline V gives CDR1 SGHTA, CDR2 FQGTGA.

The rearrangement links TRBV27 to TRBJ2-2; 12 nucleotides match TRBD2. The trim removed 5 bases at V and 4 bases at J, leaving 5 bases unmatched. Germline CDR1 reads MNHEY; CDR2 reads SMNVEV (reference sequence). CDR3 length: 16 residues. CDR3 protein: CASSPSSGRGTGELFF. Here the CDR3 DNA reads TGTGCCAGCAGTCCCTCTAGCGGGAGGGGCACCGGGGAGCTGTTTTTT.

This clone was detected only once. J is TRBJ2-7 and V is TRBV7-3; 8 bases are shared with TRBD1. The CDR3 extends over 13 amino acids. V dropped 2 bases and J dropped 6; count of bases not matched to a gene: 3. CDR1 and CDR2 (germline): SGHTA, FQGTGA. This CDR3 is CASSLDRGGEQYF. The CDR3 DNA reads TGTGCCAGCAGCTTAGACAGGGGCGGCGAGCAGTACTTC.

The gene calls are TRBV5-4 and TRBJ1-2; weak D call: TRBD1 (5 bases). Germline CDR1 SGHNT, CDR2 YYREEE (reference sequence). The length of the CDR3 is 14 residues. Trimming removed 2 bases at V and 4 bases at J, with 12 bases between. In nucleotides, the CDR3 is TGTGCCAGCAGCTTACGGGGGGATCCCTATGGCTACACCTTC. As protein: CASSLRGDPYGYTF.

This rearrangement joins TRBV6-5 to TRBJ2-7, with D hard to call. Between the trimmed V and J ends, which lost 2 bases and 4 bases, there was a span of 18 bases. The V gene's germline CDR1 is MNHEY and CDR2 SVGAGI. There are 16 residues in the CDR3. CDR3 nucleotides: TGTGCCAGCAGTTACGATAGTTGGAGATCGCTTTACGAGCAGTACTTC. This translates into CASSYDSWRSLYEQYF.

The chain recombines TRBV4-2 with TRBJ2-1; TRBD2 matches 11 bases. V lost 1 base to trimming and J lost 8 bases; unmatched junction nucleotides: 4. Germline CDR1 and CDR2: LGHNA and YNFKEQ. The CDR3 covers 15 residues. The DNA of the CDR3 is TGTGCCAGCAGCCAAGGACTAGCGGGATGGGATGAGCAGTTCTTC. It yields the protein CASSQGLAGWDEQFF.

This chain joins TRBV5-4 and TRBJ2-1; 9 positions agree with TRBD1. The J segment lost 6 bases and the V segment lost 10 bases, leaving 11 bases of the junction unmatched. This CDR3 comprises 14 residues. Germline V lookup: CDR1 SGHNT, CDR2 YYREEE (reference sequence). This chain's CDR3 is CASRGQGISNEQFF. The CDR3 region has the DNA TGTGCCTCGAGGGGACAGGGTATTTCCAATGAGCAGTTCTTC. Full variable domain (rest looked up from reference TRBV5-4 and TRBJ2-1): ETGVTQSPTHLIKTRGQQVTLRCSSQSGHNTVSWYQQALGQGPQFIFQYYREEENGRGNFPPRFSGLQFPNYSSELNVNALELDDSALYLCASRGQGISNEQFFGPGTRLTVL.

J is TRBJ1-4 and V is TRBV2; TRBD1 matches 8 bases. CDR1 SNHLY and CDR2 FYNNEI come from the germline V gene. The CDR3 consists of 18 residues. V lost 0 bases, J lost 7 bases, and 13 bases stayed unmatched. The DNA of the CDR3 is TGTGCCAGCAGTGAAGCCGGGAGAGGGACAGGTCGGGGTGAAAAACTGTTTTTT. Its protein product is CASSEAGRGTGRGEKLFF.

J is TRBJ2-5 and V is TRBV7-2; 8 nucleotides align to TRBD2. V shed 1 base, J shed 6 bases, and the junction held 4 bases outside the gene matches. CDR3 length: 14 residues. Germline CDR1 reads SGHTA; CDR2 reads FQGNSA. CDR3 nucleotide sequence: TGTGCCAGCAGCTTAGGGGGTAGCGGGAAGACCCAGTACTTC. This sequence encodes CASSLGGSGKTQYF.

This clone was seen once. This chain uses TRBV6-1 with TRBJ1-5; D might be TRBD1 (5 bases). The CDR3 consists of 18 residues. Germline V gives CDR1 MNHNS, CDR2 SASEGT. V was shortened by 4 bases and J by 0 bases, with 19 bases between the two germline ends. The CDR3 DNA is TGTGCCAGCAGTGCCCTATACGTCGACAGCCTTAGCAATCAGCCCCAGCATTTT. Amino acid sequence: CASSALYVDSLSNQPQHF.

J is TRBJ1-1 and V is TRBV2, with 7 nucleotides matching TRBD1. This CDR3 comprises 14 residues. Germline V gives CDR1 SNHLY, CDR2 FYNNEI. Trimming took 8 bases from V and 5 from J; bases not matched to a gene: 11. The CDR3 bases are TGTGCCAGCCCGGCCAGACAGGGTAAGACTGAAGCTTTCTTT. This sequence encodes CASPARQGKTEAFF.

This chain uses TRBV9 with TRBJ2-1; 15 nucleotides agree with TRBD2. The CDR3 totals 16 residues. Per the germline V gene, CDR1 is SGDLS and CDR2 is YYNGEE. The V segment lost 3 bases and the J segment 3 bases; nucleotides outside the gene matches: 1. Here the CDR3 reads CASSAGLAGGYNEQFF. In nucleotides, the CDR3 is TGTGCCAGCAGCGCGGGACTAGCGGGGGGCTACAATGAGCAGTTCTTC. The whole variable domain, filled in from reference TRBV9 and TRBJ2-1, reads DSGVTQTPKHLITATGQRVTLRCSPRSGDLSVYWYQQSLDQGLQFLIQYYNGEERAKGNILERFSAQQFPDLHSELNLSSLELGDSALYFCASSAGLAGGYNEQFFGPGTRLTVL.

V gene TRBV19 combines with J gene TRBJ2-7; D is unresolved. This CDR3 contains 13 residues. Germline V gene lookup returns CDR1 LNHDA and CDR2 SQIVND (reference sequence). Deletions cut 0 bases from V and 4 bases from J, with 7 bases between. Written as DNA, the CDR3 is TGTGCCAGTAGTATAGATCCAGTGTACGAGCAGTACTTC. Amino acids: CASSIDPVYEQYF. Filled out from reference TRBV19 and TRBJ2-7, the complete variable domain reads DGGITQSPKYLFRKEGQNVTLSCEQNLNHDAMYWYRQDPGQGLRLIYYSQIVNDFQKGDIAEGYSVSREKKESFPLTVTSAQKNPTAFYLCASSIDPVYEQYFGPGTRLTVT.

The V gene is TRBV27, the J gene TRBJ1-4; D is perhaps TRBD1 (6 bases). The V and J ends lost 5 bases and 3 bases respectively, with 13 bases between them. Germline loops: CDR1 MNHEY, CDR2 SMNVEV (reference sequence). The CDR3 runs to 15 residues. The CDR3 DNA is TGTGCCAGCAGTACCTCGACAGGCCCTAATGAAAAACTGTTTTTT. The encoded protein is CASSTSTGPNEKLFF.

V is TRBV30 and J is TRBJ1-1; TRBD1 matches 9 bases. The V segment lost 0 bases and the J segment 4 bases; nucleotides outside the gene matches: 6. The CDR3 consists of 15 residues. CDR1 and CDR2 (germline): GTSNPN, SVGIG (reference sequence). The CDR3 DNA is TGTGCCTGGAGTGTCGGGACAGGGAGAACCACTGAAGCTTTCTTT. It yields the protein CAWSVGTGRTTEAFF.